The clone carrying this T cell receptor (beta chain) was observed a few times. Its antigen is undetermined. This record comes from a study of T cells in Graves' hyperthyroidism and ophthalmopathy. Regions amplified from RNA transcripts were the TCR beta CDR3 regions. A first-round RT-PCR of the TCR CDR3 used the HTBI primer set. MiXCR, applied by TCRdb to the multiplex PCR reads, yields one record per CDR3 protein. The sample has roughly 380,000 distinct CDR3 sequences; roughly 15% are singletons. Overall study findings and caveats: In the blood, most expanded thyroid clonotypes above 0.001 appeared as well.

Germline loops: CDR1 SGHVS, CDR2 FNYEAQ. V was pared by 3 bases and J by 4 bases, with 12 bases of the junction left unmatched. The CDR3 loop spans 18 amino acids. The specimen was blood. This TCR derives from a woman under 30 with Graves' hyperthyroidism. The gene calls are TRBV7-6 and TRBJ2-3; TRBD2 aligns across 11 bases. This CDR3 is CASSFRRLAGPNPDTQYF. CDR3 DNA: TGTGCCAGCAGCTTCAGAAGACTAGCGGGACCAAACCCAGATACGCAGTATTTT.